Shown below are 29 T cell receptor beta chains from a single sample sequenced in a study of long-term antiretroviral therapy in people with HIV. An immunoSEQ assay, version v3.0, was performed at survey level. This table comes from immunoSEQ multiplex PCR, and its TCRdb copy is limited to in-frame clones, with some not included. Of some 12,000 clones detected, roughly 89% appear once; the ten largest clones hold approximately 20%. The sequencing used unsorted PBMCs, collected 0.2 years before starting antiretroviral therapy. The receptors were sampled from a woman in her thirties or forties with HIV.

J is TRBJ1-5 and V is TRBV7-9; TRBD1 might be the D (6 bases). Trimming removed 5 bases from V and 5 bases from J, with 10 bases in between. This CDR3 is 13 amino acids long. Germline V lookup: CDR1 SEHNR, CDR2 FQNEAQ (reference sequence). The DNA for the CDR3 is TGTGCCAGCAGCCGTGCAGGGGATCAGCCCCAGCATTTT. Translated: CASSRAGDQPQHF.

In nucleotides, the CDR3 is TGCGCCAGCAGCCAACTTAGGGAGACCCAGTACTTC. Translating gives CASSQLRETQYF. The chain carries TRBV5-1 and TRBJ2-5; D is ambiguous. CDR3 length equals 12 residues. V was cut by 4 bases and J by 5 bases, with 9 bases left in between. Germline values: CDR1 SGHRS, CDR2 YFSETQ.

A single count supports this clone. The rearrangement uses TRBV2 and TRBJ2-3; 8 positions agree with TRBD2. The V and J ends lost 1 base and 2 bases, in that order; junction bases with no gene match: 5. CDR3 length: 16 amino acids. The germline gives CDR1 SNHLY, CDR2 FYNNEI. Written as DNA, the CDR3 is TGTGCCAGCAGTGAAGAGCTAGCGGGCTACACAGATACGCAGTATTTT. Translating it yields CASSEELAGYTDTQYF.

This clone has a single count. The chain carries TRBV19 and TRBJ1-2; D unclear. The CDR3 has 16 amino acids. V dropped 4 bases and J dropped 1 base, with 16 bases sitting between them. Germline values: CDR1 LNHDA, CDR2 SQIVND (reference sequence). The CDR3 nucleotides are TGTGCCAGTAGTAAGCCGACGGATCCCTTTAACTATGGCTACACCTTC. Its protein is CASSKPTDPFNYGYTF.

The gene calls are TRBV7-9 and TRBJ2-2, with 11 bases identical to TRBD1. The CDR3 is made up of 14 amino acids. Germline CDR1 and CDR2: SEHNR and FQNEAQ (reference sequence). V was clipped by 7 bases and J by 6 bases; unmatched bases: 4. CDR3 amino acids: CASIGDRGAGELFF. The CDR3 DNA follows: TGTGCCAGCATCGGGGACAGGGGGGCCGGGGAGCTGTTTTTT.

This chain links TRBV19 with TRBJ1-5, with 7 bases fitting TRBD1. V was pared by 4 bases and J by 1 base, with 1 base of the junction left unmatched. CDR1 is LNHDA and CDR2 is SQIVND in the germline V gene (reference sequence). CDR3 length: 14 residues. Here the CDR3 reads CASSTTGSNQPQHF. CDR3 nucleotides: TGTGCCAGTAGTACGACAGGGAGCAATCAGCCCCAGCATTTT.

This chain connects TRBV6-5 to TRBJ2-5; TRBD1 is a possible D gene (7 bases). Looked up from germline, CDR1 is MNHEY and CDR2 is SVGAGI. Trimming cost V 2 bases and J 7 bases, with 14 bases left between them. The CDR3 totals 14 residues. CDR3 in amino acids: CASSYGTVGRTQYF. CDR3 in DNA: TGTGCCAGCAGTTACGGGACAGTCGGGAGGACCCAGTACTTC.

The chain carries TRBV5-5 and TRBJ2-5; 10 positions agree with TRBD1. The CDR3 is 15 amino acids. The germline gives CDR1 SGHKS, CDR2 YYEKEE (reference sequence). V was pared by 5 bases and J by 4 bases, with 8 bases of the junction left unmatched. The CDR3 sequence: CASRQTGGAGETQYF. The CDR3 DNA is TGTGCCAGCAGACAGACAGGGGGCGCGGGAGAGACCCAGTACTTC. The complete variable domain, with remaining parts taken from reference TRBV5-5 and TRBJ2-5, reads DAGVTQSPTHLIKTRGQQVTLRCSPISGHKSVSWYQQVLGQGPQFIFQYYEKEERGRGNFPDRFSARQFPNYSSELNVNALLLGDSALYLCASRQTGGAGETQYFGPGTRLLVL.

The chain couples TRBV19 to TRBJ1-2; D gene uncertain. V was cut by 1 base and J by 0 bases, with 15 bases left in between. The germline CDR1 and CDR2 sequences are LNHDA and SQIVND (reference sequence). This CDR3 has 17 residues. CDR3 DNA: TGTGCCAGTAGTATAGGGCGAGTATTTGGCCCTAACTATGGCTACACCTTC. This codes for CASSIGRVFGPNYGYTF. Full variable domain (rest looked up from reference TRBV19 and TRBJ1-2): DGGITQSPKYLFRKEGQNVTLSCEQNLNHDAMYWYRQDPGQGLRLIYYSQIVNDFQKGDIAEGYSVSREKKESFPLTVTSAQKNPTAFYLCASSIGRVFGPNYGYTFGSGTRLTVV.

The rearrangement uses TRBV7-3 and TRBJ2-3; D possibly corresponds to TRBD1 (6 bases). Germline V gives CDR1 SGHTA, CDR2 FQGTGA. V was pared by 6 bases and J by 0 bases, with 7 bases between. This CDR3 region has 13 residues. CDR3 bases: TGTGCCAGCAGTCAGGGGAGCACAGATACGCAGTATTTT. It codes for CASSQGSTDTQYF.

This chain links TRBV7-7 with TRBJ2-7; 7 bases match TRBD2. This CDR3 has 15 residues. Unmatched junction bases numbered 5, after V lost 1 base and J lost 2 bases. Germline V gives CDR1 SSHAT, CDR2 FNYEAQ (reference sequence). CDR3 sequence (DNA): TGTGCCAGCAGCTTAGGGGTCGGGGGGACCTACGAGCAGTACTTC. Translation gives CASSLGVGGTYEQYF.

In DNA form, the CDR3 reads TGCGCCAGCAGCCAAGTAGGTCGGAACAATGAGCAGTTCTTC. Translating gives CASSQVGRNNEQFF. This chain connects TRBV4-3 to TRBJ2-1; D is unclear. The CDR3 is 14 residues long. Germline assignment: CDR1 LGHNA and CDR2 YSLEER. V was clipped by 1 base and J by 5 bases, with 9 bases between them.

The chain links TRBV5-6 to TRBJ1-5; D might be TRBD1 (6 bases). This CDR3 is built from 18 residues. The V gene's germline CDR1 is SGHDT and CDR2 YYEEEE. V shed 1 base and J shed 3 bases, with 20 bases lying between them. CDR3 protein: CASSLYGGIDRLNQPQHF. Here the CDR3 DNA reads TGTGCCAGCAGCTTGTATGGGGGGATAGACAGGCTCAATCAGCCCCAGCATTTT.

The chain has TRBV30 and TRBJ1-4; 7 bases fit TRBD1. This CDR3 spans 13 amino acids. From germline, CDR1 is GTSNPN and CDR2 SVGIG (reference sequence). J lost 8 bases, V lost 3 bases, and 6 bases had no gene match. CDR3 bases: TGTGCCTGGAGCCGACAGGGTCCAGAAAAACTGTTTTTT. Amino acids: CAWSRQGPEKLFF.

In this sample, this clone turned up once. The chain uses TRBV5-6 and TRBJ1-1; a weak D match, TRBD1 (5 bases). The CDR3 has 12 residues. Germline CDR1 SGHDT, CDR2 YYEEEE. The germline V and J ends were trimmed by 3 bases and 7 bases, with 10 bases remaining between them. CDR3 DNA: TGTGCCAGCAGCTCCCAGGGTTATGAAGCTTTCTTT. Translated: CASSSQGYEAFF.

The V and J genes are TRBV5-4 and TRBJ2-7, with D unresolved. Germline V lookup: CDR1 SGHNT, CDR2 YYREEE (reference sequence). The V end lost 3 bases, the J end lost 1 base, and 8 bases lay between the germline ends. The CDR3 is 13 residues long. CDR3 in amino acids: CASSSQVSYEQYF. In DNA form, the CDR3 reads TGTGCCAGCAGCTCTCAGGTTTCCTACGAGCAGTACTTC.

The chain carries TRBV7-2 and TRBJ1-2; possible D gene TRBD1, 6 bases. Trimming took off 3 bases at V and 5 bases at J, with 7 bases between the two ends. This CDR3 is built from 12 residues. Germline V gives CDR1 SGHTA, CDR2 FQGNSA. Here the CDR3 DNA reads TGTGCCAGCAGCTTCAGGGGATATGGCTACACCTTC. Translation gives CASSFRGYGYTF.

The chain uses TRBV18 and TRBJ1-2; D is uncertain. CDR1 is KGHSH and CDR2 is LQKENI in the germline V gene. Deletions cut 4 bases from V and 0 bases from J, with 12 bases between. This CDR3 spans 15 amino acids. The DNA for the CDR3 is TGTGCCAGCTCACACACAGCCATCCCTAACTATGGCTACACCTTC. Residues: CASSHTAIPNYGYTF.

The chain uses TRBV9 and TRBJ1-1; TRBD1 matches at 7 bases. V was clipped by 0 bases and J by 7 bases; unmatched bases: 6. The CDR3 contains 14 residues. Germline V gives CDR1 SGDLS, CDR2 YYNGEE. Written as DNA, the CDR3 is TGTGCCAGCAGCGTAGATGGGACAGCGTATGAAGCTTTCTTT. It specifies CASSVDGTAYEAFF.

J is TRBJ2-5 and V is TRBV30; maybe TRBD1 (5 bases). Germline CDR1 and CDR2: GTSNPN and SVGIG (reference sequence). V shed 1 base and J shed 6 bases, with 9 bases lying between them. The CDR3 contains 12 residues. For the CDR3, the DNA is TGTGCCTGGAGTGAAGCAGGGCAGACCCAGTACTTC. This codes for CAWSEAGQTQYF.

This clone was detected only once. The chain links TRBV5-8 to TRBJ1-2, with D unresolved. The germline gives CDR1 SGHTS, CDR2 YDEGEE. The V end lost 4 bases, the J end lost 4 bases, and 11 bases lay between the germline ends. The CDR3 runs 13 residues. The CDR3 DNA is TGTGCCAGCAGCCCCGGGATTTCCTATGGCTACACCTTC. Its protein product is CASSPGISYGYTF. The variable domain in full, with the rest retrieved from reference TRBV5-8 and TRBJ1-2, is EAGVTQSPTHLIKTRGQQATLRCSPISGHTSVYWYQQALGLGLQFLLWYDEGEERNRGNFPPRFSGRQFPNYSSELNVNALELEDSALYLCASSPGISYGYTFGSGTRLTVV.

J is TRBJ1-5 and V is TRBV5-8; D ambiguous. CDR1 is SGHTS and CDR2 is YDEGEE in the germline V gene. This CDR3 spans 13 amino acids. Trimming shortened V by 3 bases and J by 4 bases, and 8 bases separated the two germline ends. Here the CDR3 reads CASSYRENQPQHF. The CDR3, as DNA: TGTGCCAGCAGCTATCGGGAGAATCAGCCCCAGCATTTT.

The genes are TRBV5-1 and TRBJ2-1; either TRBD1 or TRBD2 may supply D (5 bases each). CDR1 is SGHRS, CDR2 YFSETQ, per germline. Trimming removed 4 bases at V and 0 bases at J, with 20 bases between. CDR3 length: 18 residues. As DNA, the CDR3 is TGCGCCAGCAGCCCTGGGGACCACCTCTGGGACTCCTACAATGAGCAGTTCTTC. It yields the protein CASSPGDHLWDSYNEQFF.

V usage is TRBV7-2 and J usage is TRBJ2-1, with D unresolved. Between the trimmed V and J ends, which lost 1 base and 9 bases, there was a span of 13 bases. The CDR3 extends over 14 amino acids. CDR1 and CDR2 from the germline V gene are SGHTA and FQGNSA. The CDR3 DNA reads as TGTGCCAGCAGCTTAGGACTCGATCCCAGTGAGCAGTTCTTC. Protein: CASSLGLDPSEQFF.

CDR3 protein: CASSSTGGSNEKLFF. CDR3 DNA: TGTGCCAGCAGTTCTACAGGGGGGTCGAATGAAAAACTGTTTTTT. The chain joins TRBV6-5 to TRBJ1-4; TRBD1 agrees at 8 bases. The CDR3 consists of 15 residues. After removal of 4 bases from V and 5 bases from J, the junction contained 6 bases not matched to a gene. The V gene's germline CDR1 is MNHEY and CDR2 SVGAGI.

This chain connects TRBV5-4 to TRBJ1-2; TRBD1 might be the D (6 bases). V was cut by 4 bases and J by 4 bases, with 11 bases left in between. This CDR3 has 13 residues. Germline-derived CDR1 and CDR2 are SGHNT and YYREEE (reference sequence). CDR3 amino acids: CASSDGQLYGYTF. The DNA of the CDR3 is TGTGCCAGCAGCGATGGACAGCTCTATGGCTACACCTTC.

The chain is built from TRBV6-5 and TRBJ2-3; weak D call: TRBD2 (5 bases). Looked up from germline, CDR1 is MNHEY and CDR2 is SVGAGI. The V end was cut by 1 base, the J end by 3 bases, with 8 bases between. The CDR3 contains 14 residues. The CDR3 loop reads CASSYFGSTDTQYF. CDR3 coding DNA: TGTGCCAGCAGTTACTTTGGGAGTACAGATACGCAGTATTTT.

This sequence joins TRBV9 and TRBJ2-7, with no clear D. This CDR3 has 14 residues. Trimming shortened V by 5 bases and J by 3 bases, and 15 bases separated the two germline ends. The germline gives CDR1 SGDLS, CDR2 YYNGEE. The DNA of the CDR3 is TGTGCCAGCAGTCCCGGGTACGGTTACTACGAGCAGTACTTC. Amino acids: CASSPGYGYYEQYF.

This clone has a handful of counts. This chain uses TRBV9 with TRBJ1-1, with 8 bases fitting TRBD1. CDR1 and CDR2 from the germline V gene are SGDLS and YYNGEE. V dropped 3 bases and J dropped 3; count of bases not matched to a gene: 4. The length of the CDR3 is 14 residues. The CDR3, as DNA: TGTGCCAGCAGCGGCAGGGGGCAGGACACTGAAGCTTTCTTT. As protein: CASSGRGQDTEAFF.